One and the same sample provided the 19 T cell receptor beta chains below, sequenced in a study of T cells expressing NK-cell markers. TCRdb derives one entry per CDR3 protein from the 5' RACE reads, leaving out DNA. The sample has 350,000 to 400,000 distinct CDR3 sequences, and its top ten clones hold about 10%. Sequencing was carried out using blood T cells: a sorted CD56 or NKG2C T cell subset, CD4+ or CD8+ T cells, or bulk PBMC T cells (not recorded which). The receptors stem from a woman in her 50s in good health.

The V gene is TRBV7-6, the J gene TRBJ2-1; checking the TCRdb D call of TRBD2 is not possible without DNA. The germline gives CDR1 SGHVS, CDR2 FNYEAQ. The CDR3 consists of 16 residues. The chain's CDR3 is CASSTRTSGRFNEQFF.

The chain has TRBV6-1 and TRBJ1-5; without DNA, the TCRdb call of TRBD1 cannot be checked. This CDR3 is 17 amino acids long. CDR1 and CDR2 from the germline V gene are MNHNS and SASEGT. The CDR3 here is CASSPRGQGRSNQPQHF.

This chain joins TRBV19 and TRBJ2-1; TCRdb names TRBD2, which stays unverified in the absence of DNA. The germline V gene encodes CDR1 LNHDA and CDR2 SQIVND (reference sequence). This CDR3 contains 15 residues. CDR3: CASKWSGEFYNEQFF. Complete variable domain (other parts from reference TRBV19 and TRBJ2-1): DGGITQSPKYLFRKEGQNVTLSCEQNLNHDAMYWYRQDPGQGLRLIYYSQIVNDFQKGDIAEGYSVSREKKESFPLTVTSAQKNPTAFYLCASKWSGEFYNEQFFGPGTRLTVL.

CDR3 loop: CASSSGQGFEKLFF. The chain recombines TRBV7-8 with TRBJ1-4; the TCRdb D gene call, TRBD1, has no DNA to confirm it. The CDR3 is 14 amino acids. The germline V gene has CDR1 SGHVS and CDR2 FQNEAQ.

The gene calls are TRBV5-1 and TRBJ2-7. The CDR3 runs 14 residues. The germline gives CDR1 SGHRS, CDR2 YFSETQ. CDR3 sequence reads: CASSLVGGSYEQYF.

The chain has TRBV20-1 and TRBJ2-5. The CDR3 has 12 amino acids. Per germline, CDR1 DFQATT and CDR2 SNEGSKA (reference sequence). CDR3 amino acids: CSASLQHETQYF.

The CDR3 here is CASSQVSRLAGRETQYF. The chain joins TRBV4-1 to TRBJ2-5. This CDR3 contains 17 residues. The germline gives CDR1 MGHRA, CDR2 YSYEKL.

The chain employs TRBV29-1 and TRBJ1-1; the TCRdb D gene call, TRBD1, has no DNA to confirm it. The CDR3 length is 12 residues. The germline CDR1 and CDR2 sequences are SQVTM and ANQGSEA. The CDR3 protein is CSAGHRNTEAFF.

The gene calls are TRBV5-1 and TRBJ1-1. Germline lookup yields CDR1 SGHRS and CDR2 YFSETQ. CDR3 length: 12 residues. This CDR3 is CASSFGNTEAFF.

The chain is built from TRBV5-1 and TRBJ2-1; checking the TCRdb D call of TRBD2 is not possible without DNA. This CDR3 contains 15 residues. Germline V gene data show CDR1 as SGHRS and CDR2 as YFSETQ. CDR3 sequence reads: CASSLSRRTYNEQFF.

The rearrangement links TRBV6-6 to TRBJ1-4. The CDR3 is 11 amino acids. The germline gives CDR1 MNHNY, CDR2 SVGAGI (reference sequence). CDR3 region: CASSEASQVFF.

This rearrangement joins TRBV5-1 to TRBJ1-1; the TCRdb D gene call, TRBD1, has no DNA to confirm it. The CDR3 totals 14 residues. Germline CDR1 SGHRS, CDR2 YFSETQ. This chain's CDR3 is CASRLQGGNTEAFF.

V gene TRBV7-9 combines with J gene TRBJ2-7; absent DNA, TCRdb's TRBD1 call cannot be checked. Germline V lookup: CDR1 SEHNR, CDR2 FQNEAQ (reference sequence). The CDR3 spans 13 residues. CDR3 in amino acids: CATQDRVSYEQYF.

The V gene is TRBV6-4, the J gene TRBJ1-1; TCRdb designates TRBD1, a call that cannot be tested without DNA. This CDR3 spans 12 amino acids. Per the germline V gene, CDR1 is MRHNA and CDR2 is SNTAGT. This CDR3 reads CASLKGWAEAFF.

The chain carries TRBV5-1 and TRBJ2-1; the D gene TCRdb calls, TRBD2, cannot be checked with no DNA. Germline CDR1 SGHRS, CDR2 YFSETQ. The CDR3 has 20 residues. CDR3 amino acids: CASSLARGLAGVGSYNEQFF.

The V gene is TRBV12-5, the J gene TRBJ2-6; there is no DNA to check the TCRdb D call of TRBD1. CDR1 is LGHNT and CDR2 is FRNRAP in the germline V gene. This CDR3 spans 14 amino acids. The CDR3 here is CASAGLPGANVLTF.

The chain combines TRBV4-1 with TRBJ2-3; TCRdb names TRBD1, which stays unverified in the absence of DNA. The CDR3 extends over 16 amino acids. Germline CDR1 reads MGHRA; CDR2 reads YSYEKL. CDR3 region: CASSPVKSTGTDTQYF.

This sequence joins TRBV12-3 or TRBV12-4 and TRBJ2-1. The CDR3 loop spans 14 amino acids. CDR3 residues: CASSLGASESEQFF.

The chain recombines TRBV7-9 with TRBJ2-7. The CDR3 runs 16 residues. The germline V gene has CDR1 SEHNR and CDR2 FQNEAQ (reference sequence). CDR3 sequence reads: CASSSSPTTSSYEQYF. Full variable domain (remainder filled in from reference TRBV7-9 and TRBJ2-7): DTGVSQNPRHKITKRGQNVTFRCDPISEHNRLYWYRQTLGQGPEFLTYFQNEAQLEKSRLLSDRFSAERPKGSFSTLEIQRTEQGDSAMYLCASSSSPTTSSYEQYFGPGTRLTVT.